This T cell receptor beta chain was observed in a study of human T cells and chemical hapten exposure. Turning to the study itself: The study lasted roughly 26 weeks, and patients were dosed weekly with diphenylcyclopropenone on the scalp throughout.

This clonotype turned up a few times. After removal of 0 bases from V and 1 base from J, the junction contained 3 bases not matched to a gene. The CDR3 loop spans 17 amino acids. CDR1 and CDR2 from the germline V gene are MNHEY and SVGEGT. From the RACE reads, TCRdb called clonotypes with MiXCR, one entry per CDR3 protein. The sample lists hundreds of thousands of distinct CDR3 sequences, 6% to 7% occurring once. Indicated time point: patch test 2, 6 weeks after DPC sensitization. This sample's treatment: therapeutic diphenylcyclopropenone sensitization with weekly scalp DPC. This TCR was sampled from a woman aged 18 to 35 with alopecia areata. Some clones in this sample may be carry-over from other donors' samples. Specimen: whole blood, collected in connection with sensitization to the hapten diphenylcyclopropenone (DPC). The genes are TRBV6-2 or TRBV6-3 and TRBJ1-1; 12 bases line up with TRBD1. The CDR3 coding sequence is TGTGCCAGCAGTTACTCGAGGGACAGGGGGCCGAACACTGAAGCTTTCTTT. Encoded protein: CASSYSRDRGPNTEAFF.